A selection of T cell receptor beta chains follows, all from one sample in a study of blood T cell repertoires in COVID-19. Sequencing was performed with immunoSEQ multiplex PCR; in TCRdb, only in-frame clones are kept and a portion is missing. The data contain 110,000 to 150,000 clones, 80% to 90% of them singletons. The sequencing input was peripheral blood. The receptors come from a man between 60 and 75 years old with active or convalescent COVID-19. Each CDR3 is given with its conserved first and last residue. A D gene is named only where the DNA matches it firmly.

- | TRBV9 | CASSVLGGKAFF
TRBD1 | TRBV7-8 | CASSPLTGARNTEAFF
- | TRBV28 | CASSPLARGKSLAKNIQYF
- | TRBV3-1/TRBV3-2 | CASSHLGETQYF
TRBD2 | TRBV5-5 | CASSLVRLAGAPSTDTQYF
TRBD1 | TRBV10-3 | CAINRGNYGYTF
- | TRBV28 | CASSFTSGQSGYTF
- | TRBV30 | CAWRHLGSGPAPLHF
TRBD2 | TRBV28 | CASRSGTNNEQFF
TRBD1 | TRBV24-1 | CATSGGQSSYNEQFF
TRBD1 | TRBV7-2 | CASSLDQGANQPQHF
TRBD1 | TRBV6-6 | CASRPGTAGEQYF
- | TRBV3-1/TRBV3-2 | CASSHNRGDGYTF
TRBD2 | TRBV28 | CAISSGGANTGELFF
- | TRBV7-9 | CASSREGGGEKLFF
- | TRBV6-1 | CASSENWRLYDEQYF
- | TRBV7-6 | CASSLMESSGYEQYF
- | TRBV6-2/TRBV6-3 | CASSYSRQYNEQFF
TRBD2 | TRBV28 | CASSLPRSGRFSGSYNEQFF
TRBD2 | TRBV2 | CASRPAGGPNNEQFF
TRBD2 | TRBV10-3 | CAISESRGRGQETQYF
- | TRBV4-2 | CASSQEVAFRNTDTQYF
- | TRBV27 | CASSRGGMNTEAFF
- | TRBV28 | CASRRTGYTEAFF
TRBD1 | TRBV30 | CAWSVKQGAGSGELFF
TRBD1 | TRBV19 | CASSIGDRDNEQFF
- | TRBV7-9 | CASSLDPQGSKAFF
- | TRBV9 | CASSRSQGSEAFF
TRBD1 | TRBV6-1 | CASSLGQGIYGYTF
- | TRBV19 | CASSVGTGNTIYF
TRBD1 | TRBV7-2 | CASSADRGLPPYEQYF
TRBD2 | TRBV2 | CASSLLAGNTGELFF